The 10 T cell receptor beta chains reported below all come from one sample, sequenced in a study of T cell responses to AZD1222 COVID-19 vaccine. Libraries were prepared by immunoSEQ multiplex PCR; TCRdb keeps only in-frame clonotypes and omits some of them. Among roughly 190,000 clones, 85% to 95% were seen once, and the ten largest hold over 1%. The source was peripheral blood, collected on day 0 of AZD1222 vaccination. The source of these receptors is an adult in good health.

The V call is TRBV19, the J call TRBJ2-4; TRBD2 matches at 8 bases. CDR1 is LNHDA and CDR2 is SQIVND in the germline V gene (reference sequence). The CDR3 covers 15 residues. The V gene end was trimmed by 4 bases and the J gene end by 7 bases; junction bases not matched to a gene: 9. CDR3 amino acids: CASSKNGGAWNIQYF. CDR3 DNA sequence: TGTGCCAGTAGTAAAAACGGGGGGGCTTGGAACATTCAGTACTTC.

V usage is TRBV19 and J usage is TRBJ1-5; the match to TRBD1 covers 7 bases. CDR1 and CDR2 from the germline V gene are LNHDA and SQIVND (reference sequence). This CDR3 comprises 15 residues. The J segment lost 4 bases and the V segment lost 3 bases, leaving 6 bases of the junction unmatched. The DNA of the CDR3 is TGTGCCAGTAGTATCCACAGGGGAGGGAATCAGCCCCAGCATTTT. The encoded protein is CASSIHRGGNQPQHF.

The chain has TRBV18 and TRBJ2-5, with 10 bases lining up with TRBD2. CDR1 and CDR2 from the germline V gene are KGHSH and LQKENI. V lost 3 bases to trimming and J lost 0 bases; unmatched junction nucleotides: 4. The CDR3 extends over 16 amino acids. CDR3 DNA sequence: TGTGCCAGCTCACCCGGGACTAGCGCGTACCAAGAGACCCAGTACTTC. The encoded protein is CASSPGTSAYQETQYF.

The chain has TRBV23-1 and TRBJ1-5, with TRBD1 identical over 8 bases. TRBV23-1 is an ORF, with its function uncertain. This CDR3 spans 18 amino acids. V lost 2 bases to trimming and J lost 0 bases; unmatched junction nucleotides: 9. The CDR3 nucleotides read TGCGCCAGCAGTCAAAGGAAGGACAGGGAATATAGCAATCAGCCCCAGCATTTT. Translating gives CASSQRKDREYSNQPQHF.

J is TRBJ1-2 and V is TRBV5-4; D remains unclear. Trimming stripped 3 bases from V and 8 bases from J, with 17 bases between. Germline assignment: CDR1 SGHNT and CDR2 YYREEE (reference sequence). The CDR3 length is 14 residues. The CDR3 protein is CASSWVSGQGGYTF. CDR3 sequence (DNA): TGTGCCAGCAGCTGGGTATCTGGCCAAGGGGGCTACACCTTC.

The chain recombines TRBV6-5 with TRBJ2-1, with TRBD1 matching over 8 bases. The CDR3 contains 14 residues. Germline loops: CDR1 MNHEY, CDR2 SVGAGI. The J segment lost 8 bases and the V segment lost 10 bases, leaving 13 bases of the junction unmatched. The CDR3 spells CATWTGRRYDEQFF. CDR3 DNA sequence: TGTGCCACCTGGACAGGGAGGAGGTACGATGAGCAGTTCTTC.

The V and J genes are TRBV19 and TRBJ1-4, with D possibly TRBD1 on 5 matching bases. Germline assignment: CDR1 LNHDA and CDR2 SQIVND (reference sequence). Trimming stripped 3 bases from V and 4 bases from J, with 15 bases between. The CDR3 is 16 residues long. The CDR3 loop is CASSISATVSNEKLFF. Written as DNA, the CDR3 is TGTGCCAGTAGTATCTCCGCGACAGTCAGTAATGAAAAACTGTTTTTT.

The chain couples TRBV5-6 to TRBJ2-7; D possibly corresponds to TRBD1 (5 bases). Trimming removed 0 bases from V and 6 bases from J, with 7 bases in between. The CDR3 is 12 residues long. Germline CDR1 is SGHDT and CDR2 is YYEEEE. CDR3 nucleotides: TGTGCCAGCAGCTTGGCAGGGTTCGAGCAGTACTTC. This codes for CASSLAGFEQYF.

The V gene is TRBV30, the J gene TRBJ1-1; unclear D gene. This CDR3 is 13 amino acids long. Per germline, CDR1 GTSNPN and CDR2 SVGIG (reference sequence). V lost 2 bases, J lost 1 base, and 8 bases lay in between. CDR3 nucleotide sequence: TGTGCCTGGAGTTTGAGTGGGAACACTGAAGCTTTCTTT. Protein: CAWSLSGNTEAFF.

This clone was counted once. The DNA of the CDR3 is TGTGCCAGCAGCTCCTCTACCCCGGGCATCGGGAACTATGGCTACACCTTC. Translated: CASSSSTPGIGNYGYTF. This rearrangement joins TRBV7-3 to TRBJ1-2; D ambiguous. CDR3 length: 17 amino acids. V was clipped by 4 bases and J by 2 bases, with 20 bases between them. The germline gives CDR1 SGHTA, CDR2 FQGTGA.